The subject of this entry is one T cell receptor beta chain. The data originate from a study of cytomegalovirus exposure and HLA in healthy donors. Trimming cost V 3 bases and J 2 bases, with 16 bases left between them. The CDR3 is 16 amino acids. Looked up from germline, CDR1 is SGDLS and CDR2 is YYNGEE. It was with 60 Vbeta and 13 Jbeta primers that the PCR ran. The repertoire was sequenced with immunoSEQ multiplex PCR; TCRdb's copy has only in-frame clones and lacks some. The table for this sample gives about 42,000 clones. Material for sequencing was PBMCs. This sequence originates from a man aged 25 to 40 in good health and CMV-seronegative. This sequence joins TRBV9 and TRBJ2-3; D possibly corresponds to TRBD2 (6 bases). The CDR3 loop is CASSADSGGYTDTQYF. The CDR3 nucleotides are TGTGCCAGCAGCGCGGATAGCGGAGGATACACAGATACGCAGTATTTT.